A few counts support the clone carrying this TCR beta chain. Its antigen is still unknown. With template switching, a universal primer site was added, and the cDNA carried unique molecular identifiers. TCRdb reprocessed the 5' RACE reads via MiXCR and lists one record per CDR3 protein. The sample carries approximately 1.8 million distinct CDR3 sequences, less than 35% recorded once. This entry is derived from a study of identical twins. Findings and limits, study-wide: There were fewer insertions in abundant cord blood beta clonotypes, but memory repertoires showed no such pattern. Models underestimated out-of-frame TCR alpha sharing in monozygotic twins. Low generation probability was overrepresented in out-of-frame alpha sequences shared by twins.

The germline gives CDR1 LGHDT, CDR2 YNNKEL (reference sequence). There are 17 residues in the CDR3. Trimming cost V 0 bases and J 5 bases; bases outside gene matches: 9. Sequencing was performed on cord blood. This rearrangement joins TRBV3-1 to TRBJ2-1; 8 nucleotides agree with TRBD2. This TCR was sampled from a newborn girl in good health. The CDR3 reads CASSQEVFGLAHNEQFF. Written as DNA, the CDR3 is TGTGCCAGCAGCCAAGAAGTCTTCGGACTAGCACACAATGAGCAGTTCTTC.